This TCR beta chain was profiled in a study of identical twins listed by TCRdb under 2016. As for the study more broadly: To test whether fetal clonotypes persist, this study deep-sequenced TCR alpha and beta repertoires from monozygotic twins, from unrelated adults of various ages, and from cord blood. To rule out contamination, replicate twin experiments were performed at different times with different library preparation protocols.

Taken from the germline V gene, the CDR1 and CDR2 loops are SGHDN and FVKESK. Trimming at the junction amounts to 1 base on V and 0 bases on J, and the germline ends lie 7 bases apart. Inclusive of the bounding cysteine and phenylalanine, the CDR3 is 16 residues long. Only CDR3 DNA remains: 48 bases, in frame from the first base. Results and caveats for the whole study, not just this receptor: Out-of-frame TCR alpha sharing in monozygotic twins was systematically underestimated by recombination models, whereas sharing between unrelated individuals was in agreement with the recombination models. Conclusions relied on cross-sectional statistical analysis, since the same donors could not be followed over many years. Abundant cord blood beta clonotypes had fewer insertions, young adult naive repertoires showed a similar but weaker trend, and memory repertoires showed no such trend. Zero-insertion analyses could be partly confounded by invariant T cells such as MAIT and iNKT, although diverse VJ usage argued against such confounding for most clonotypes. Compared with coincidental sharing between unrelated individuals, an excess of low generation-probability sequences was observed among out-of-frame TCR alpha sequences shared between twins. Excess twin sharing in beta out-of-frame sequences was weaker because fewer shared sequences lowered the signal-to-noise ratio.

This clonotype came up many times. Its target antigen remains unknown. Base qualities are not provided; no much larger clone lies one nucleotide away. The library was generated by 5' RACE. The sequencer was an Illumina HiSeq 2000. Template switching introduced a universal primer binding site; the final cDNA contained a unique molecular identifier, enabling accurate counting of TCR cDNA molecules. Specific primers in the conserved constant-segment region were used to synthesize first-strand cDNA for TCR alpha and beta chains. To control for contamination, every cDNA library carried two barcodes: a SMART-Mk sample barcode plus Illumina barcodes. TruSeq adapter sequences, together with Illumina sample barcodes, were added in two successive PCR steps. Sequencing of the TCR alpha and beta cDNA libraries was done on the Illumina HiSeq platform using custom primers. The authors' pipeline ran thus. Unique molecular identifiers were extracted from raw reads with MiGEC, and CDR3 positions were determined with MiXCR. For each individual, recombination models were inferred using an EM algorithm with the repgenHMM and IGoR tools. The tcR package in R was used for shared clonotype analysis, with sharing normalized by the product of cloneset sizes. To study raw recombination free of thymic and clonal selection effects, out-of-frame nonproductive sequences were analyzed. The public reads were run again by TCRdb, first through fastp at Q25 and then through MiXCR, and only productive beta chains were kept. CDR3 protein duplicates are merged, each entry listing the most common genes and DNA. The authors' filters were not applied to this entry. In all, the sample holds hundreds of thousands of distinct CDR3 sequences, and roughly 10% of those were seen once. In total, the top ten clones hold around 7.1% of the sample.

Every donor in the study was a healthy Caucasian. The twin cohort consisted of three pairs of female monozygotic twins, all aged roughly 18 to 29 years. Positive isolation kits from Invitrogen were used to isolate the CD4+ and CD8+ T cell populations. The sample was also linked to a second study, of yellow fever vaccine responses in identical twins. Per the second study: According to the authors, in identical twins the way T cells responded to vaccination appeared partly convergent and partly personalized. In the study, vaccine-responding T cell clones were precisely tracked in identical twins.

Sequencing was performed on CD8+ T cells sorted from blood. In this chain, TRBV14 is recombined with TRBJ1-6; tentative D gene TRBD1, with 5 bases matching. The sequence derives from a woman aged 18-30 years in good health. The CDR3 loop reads CASSQGGSSYNSPLHF. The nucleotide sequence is TGTGCCAGCAGCCAAGGGGGGAGCTCCTATAATTCACCCCTCCACTTT.